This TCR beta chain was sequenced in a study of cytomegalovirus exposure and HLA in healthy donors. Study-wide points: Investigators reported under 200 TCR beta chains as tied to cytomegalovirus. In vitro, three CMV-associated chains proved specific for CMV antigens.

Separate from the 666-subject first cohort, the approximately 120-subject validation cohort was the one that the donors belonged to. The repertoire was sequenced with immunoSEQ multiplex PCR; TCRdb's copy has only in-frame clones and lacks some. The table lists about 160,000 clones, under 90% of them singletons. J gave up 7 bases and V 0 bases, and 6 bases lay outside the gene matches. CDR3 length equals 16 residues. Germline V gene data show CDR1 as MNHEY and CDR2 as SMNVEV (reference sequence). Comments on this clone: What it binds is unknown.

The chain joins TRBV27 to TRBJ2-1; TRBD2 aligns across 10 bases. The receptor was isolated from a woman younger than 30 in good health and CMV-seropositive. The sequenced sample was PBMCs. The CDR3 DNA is TGTGCCAGCAGTTTATCGGTCAGCGGGAGGGCGAATGAGCAGTTCTTC. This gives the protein CASSLSVSGRANEQFF.